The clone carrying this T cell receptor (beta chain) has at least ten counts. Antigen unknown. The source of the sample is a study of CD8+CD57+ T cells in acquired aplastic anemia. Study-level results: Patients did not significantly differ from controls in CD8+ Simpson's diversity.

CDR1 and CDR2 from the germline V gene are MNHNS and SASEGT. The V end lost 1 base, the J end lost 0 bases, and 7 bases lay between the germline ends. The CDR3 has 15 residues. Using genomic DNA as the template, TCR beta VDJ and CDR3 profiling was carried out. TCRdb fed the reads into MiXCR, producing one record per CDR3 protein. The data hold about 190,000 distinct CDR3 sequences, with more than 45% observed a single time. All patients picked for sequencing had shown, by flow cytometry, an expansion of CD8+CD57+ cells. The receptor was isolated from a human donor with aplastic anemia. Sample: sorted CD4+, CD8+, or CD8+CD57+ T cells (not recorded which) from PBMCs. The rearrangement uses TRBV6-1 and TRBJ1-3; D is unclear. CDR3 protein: CASSEGPASGNTIYF. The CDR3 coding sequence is TGTGCCAGCAGTGAAGGGCCAGCCTCTGGAAACACCATATATTTT.